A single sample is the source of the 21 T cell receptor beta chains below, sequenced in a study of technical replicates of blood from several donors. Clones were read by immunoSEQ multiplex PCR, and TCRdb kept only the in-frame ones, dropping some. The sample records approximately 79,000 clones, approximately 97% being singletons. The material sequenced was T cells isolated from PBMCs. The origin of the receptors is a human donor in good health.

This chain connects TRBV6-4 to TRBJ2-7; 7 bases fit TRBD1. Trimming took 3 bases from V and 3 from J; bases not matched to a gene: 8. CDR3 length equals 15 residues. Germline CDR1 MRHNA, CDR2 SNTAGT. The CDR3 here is CASSEYPAGGYEQYF. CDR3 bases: TGTGCCAGCAGTGAGTATCCGGCAGGGGGCTACGAGCAGTACTTC.

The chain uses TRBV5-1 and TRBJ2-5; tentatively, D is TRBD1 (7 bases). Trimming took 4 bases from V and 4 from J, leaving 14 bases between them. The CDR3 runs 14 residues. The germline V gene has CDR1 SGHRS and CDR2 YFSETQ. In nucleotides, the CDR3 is TGCGCCAGCAGCGCGGGGCAGGGGGTAGAGACCCAGTACTTC. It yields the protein CASSAGQGVETQYF.

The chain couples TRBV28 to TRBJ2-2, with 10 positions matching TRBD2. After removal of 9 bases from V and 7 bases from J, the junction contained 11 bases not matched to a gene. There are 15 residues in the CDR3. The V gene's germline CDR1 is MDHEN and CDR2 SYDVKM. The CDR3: CASNPGLAIDGELFF. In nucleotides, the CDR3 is TGTGCCAGTAACCCGGGACTAGCGATAGACGGGGAGCTGTTTTTT.

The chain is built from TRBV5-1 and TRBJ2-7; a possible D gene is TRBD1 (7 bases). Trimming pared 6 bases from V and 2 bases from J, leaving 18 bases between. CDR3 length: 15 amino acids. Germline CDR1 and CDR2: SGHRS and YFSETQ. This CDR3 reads CASKPQAGGTYEQYF. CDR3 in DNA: TGCGCCAGCAAACCCCAGGCAGGGGGGACCTACGAGCAGTACTTC.

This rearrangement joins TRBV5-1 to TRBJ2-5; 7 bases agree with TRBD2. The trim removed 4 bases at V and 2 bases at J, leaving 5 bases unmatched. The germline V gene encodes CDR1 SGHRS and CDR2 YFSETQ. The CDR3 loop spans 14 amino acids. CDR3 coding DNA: TGCGCCAGCAGCGACGGGACTAATCAAGAGACCCAGTACTTC. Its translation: CASSDGTNQETQYF.

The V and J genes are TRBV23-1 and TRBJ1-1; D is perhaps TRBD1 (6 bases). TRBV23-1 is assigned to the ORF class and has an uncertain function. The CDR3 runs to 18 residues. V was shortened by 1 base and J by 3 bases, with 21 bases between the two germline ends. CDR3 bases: TGCGCCAGCAGTCAATTGTTTTCGGGGGGCGCCTGCGACACTGAAGCTTTCTTT. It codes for CASSQLFSGGACDTEAFF.

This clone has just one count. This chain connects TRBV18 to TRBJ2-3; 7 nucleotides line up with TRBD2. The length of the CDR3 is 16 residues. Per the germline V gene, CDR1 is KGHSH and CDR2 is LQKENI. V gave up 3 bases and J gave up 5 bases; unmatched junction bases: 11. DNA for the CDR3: TGTGCCAGCTCACCCAACCCCCGGACTAGGGGAGATACGCAGTATTTT. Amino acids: CASSPNPRTRGDTQYF.

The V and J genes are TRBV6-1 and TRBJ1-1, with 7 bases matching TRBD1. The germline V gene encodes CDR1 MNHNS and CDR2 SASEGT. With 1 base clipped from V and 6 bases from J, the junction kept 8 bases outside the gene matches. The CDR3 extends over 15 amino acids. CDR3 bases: TGTGCCAGCAGTGAAGTTACTCAGGGGGATTCTGAAGCTTTCTTT. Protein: CASSEVTQGDSEAFF.

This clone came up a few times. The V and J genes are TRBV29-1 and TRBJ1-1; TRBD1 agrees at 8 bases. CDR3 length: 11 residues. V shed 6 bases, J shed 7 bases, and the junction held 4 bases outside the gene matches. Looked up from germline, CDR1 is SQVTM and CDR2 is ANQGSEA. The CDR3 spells CSVNGQGEAFF. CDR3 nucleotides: TGCAGCGTAAATGGACAGGGTGAAGCTTTCTTT.

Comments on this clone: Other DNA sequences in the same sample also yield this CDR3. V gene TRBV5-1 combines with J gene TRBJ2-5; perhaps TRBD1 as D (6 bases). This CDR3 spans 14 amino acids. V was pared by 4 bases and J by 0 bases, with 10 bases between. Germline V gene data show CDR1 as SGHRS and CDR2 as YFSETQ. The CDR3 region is CASSPGQHQETQYF. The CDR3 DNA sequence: TGCGCCAGCAGCCCAGGACAGCACCAAGAGACCCAGTACTTC.

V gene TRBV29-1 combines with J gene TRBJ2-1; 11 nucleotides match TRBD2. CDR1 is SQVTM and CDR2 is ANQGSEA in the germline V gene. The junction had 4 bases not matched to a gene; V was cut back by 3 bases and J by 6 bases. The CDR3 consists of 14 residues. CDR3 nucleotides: TGCAGCGTTGAGACTAGCGGGACCATCAATGAGCAGTTCTTC. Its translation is CSVETSGTINEQFF.

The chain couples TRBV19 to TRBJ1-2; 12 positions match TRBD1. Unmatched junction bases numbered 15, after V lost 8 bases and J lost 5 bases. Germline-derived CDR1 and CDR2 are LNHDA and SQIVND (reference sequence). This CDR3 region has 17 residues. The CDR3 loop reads CASLSGTGGVRSYGYTF. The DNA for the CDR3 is TGTGCCAGTTTGTCCGGGACAGGGGGCGTCCGGTCTTATGGCTACACCTTC.

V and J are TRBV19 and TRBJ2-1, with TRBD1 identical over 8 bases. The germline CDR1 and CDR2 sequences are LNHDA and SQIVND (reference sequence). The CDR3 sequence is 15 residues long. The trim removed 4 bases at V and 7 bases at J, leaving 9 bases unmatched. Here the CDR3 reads CASSREDRVANEQFF. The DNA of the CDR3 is TGTGCCAGTAGTAGAGAGGACAGGGTGGCAAATGAGCAGTTCTTC.

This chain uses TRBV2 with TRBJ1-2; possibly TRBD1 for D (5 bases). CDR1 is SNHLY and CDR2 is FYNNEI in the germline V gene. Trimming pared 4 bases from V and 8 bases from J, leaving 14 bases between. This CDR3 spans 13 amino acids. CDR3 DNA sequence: TGTGCCAGCAGTGGGGGACTTTCCCAGGGCTACACCTTC. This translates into CASSGGLSQGYTF.

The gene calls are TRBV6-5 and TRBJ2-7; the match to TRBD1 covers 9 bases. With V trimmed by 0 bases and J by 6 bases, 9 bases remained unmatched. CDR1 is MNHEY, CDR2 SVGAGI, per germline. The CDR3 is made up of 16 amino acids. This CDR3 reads CASSYSSGTGNGEQYF. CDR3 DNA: TGTGCCAGCAGTTACTCGAGTGGGACAGGGAACGGCGAGCAGTACTTC.

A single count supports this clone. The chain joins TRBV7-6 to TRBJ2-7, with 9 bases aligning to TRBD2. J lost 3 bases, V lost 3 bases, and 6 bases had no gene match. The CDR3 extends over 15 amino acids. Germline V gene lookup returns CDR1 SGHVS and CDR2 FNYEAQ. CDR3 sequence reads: CASSFSRGGLYEQYF. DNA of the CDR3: TGTGCCAGCAGCTTTTCGCGGGGGGGCCTCTACGAGCAGTACTTC.

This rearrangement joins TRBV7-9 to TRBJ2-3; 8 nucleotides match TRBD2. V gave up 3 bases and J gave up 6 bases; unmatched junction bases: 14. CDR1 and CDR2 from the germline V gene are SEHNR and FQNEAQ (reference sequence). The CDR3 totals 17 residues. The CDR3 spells CASSFLDGSGGLDTQYF. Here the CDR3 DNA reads TGTGCCAGCAGCTTTCTCGACGGGAGCGGGGGATTGGATACGCAGTATTTT.

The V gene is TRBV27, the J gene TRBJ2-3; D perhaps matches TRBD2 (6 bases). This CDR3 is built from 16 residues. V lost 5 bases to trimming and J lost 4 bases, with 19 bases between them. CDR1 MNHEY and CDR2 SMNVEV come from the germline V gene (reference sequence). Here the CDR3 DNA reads TGTGCCAGCAGTCCGGAAGAGGGACTTATTTCAGATACGCAGTATTTT. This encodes CASSPEEGLISDTQYF.

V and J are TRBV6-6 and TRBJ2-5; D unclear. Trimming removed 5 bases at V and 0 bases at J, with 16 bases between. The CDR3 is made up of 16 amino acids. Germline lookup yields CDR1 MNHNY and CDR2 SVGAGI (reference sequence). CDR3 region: CASSRPVTLYQETQYF. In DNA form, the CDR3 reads TGTGCCAGCAGTCGCCCGGTGACATTGTACCAAGAGACCCAGTACTTC.

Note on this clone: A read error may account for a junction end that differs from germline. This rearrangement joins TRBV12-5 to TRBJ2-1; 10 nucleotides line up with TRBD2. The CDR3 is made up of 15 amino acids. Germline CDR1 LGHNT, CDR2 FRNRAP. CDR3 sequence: CASGLGLARYNEQFF. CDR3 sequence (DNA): TGTGCTAGTGGCTTGGGACTAGCGAGGTACAATGAGCAGTTCTTC.

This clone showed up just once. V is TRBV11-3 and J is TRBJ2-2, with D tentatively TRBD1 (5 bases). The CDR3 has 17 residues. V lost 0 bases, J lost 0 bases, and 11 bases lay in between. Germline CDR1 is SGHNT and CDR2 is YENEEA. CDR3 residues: CASSLDLGAANTGELFF. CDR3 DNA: TGTGCCAGCAGCTTAGATCTTGGGGCAGCGAACACCGGGGAGCTGTTTTTT.